The rows below give T cell receptor beta chains drawn from one sample of a study of blood T cell repertoires in COVID-19. Using immunoSEQ multiplex PCR, the repertoire was profiled, and TCRdb retains in-frame clones only, with some absent. This table has 140,000 to 150,000 clones, 80% to 90% appearing once. Sequencing was performed on peripheral blood. Receptors originate from a man aged 55 to 69 with active or convalescent COVID-19. CDR3s include the opening cysteine and the closing phenylalanine or tryptophan. The D gene is left open where the match is weak. Size tells how often a clone was seen (once, few, many) or the class of an expanded clone, and some rows leave it out.

DNA | CDR3 | J | V | size | D
TGTGCCAGCAGTTATAAGGGACAGGATTACTACGAGCAGTACTTC | CASSYKGQDYYEQYF | TRBJ2-7 | TRBV6-6 | - | TRBD1
TGTGCCAGTAGTACACGACAGGGTCAGGGCAATCAGCCCCAGCATTTT | CASSTRQGQGNQPQHF | TRBJ1-5 | TRBV19 | - | TRBD1
TGTGCCATCAGTGGGGGGACAGGGCTTTTCTACGAGCAGTTGCAGTACTTC | CAISGGTGLFYEQLQYF | TRBJ2-7 | TRBV10-3 | few | TRBD1
TGTGCCAGCAGCTTTGGCCTCCTCTCTGGAAACACCATATATTTT | CASSFGLLSGNTIYF | TRBJ1-3 | TRBV11-1 | once | -
TGTGCCAGCAGGTTGGGACTGAGCTCCTACGAGCAGTACTTC | CASRLGLSSYEQYF | TRBJ2-7 | TRBV7-2 | - | -
TGTGCCAGCAGCTCGAGTCGGACTAGCGGGAACACCGGGGAGCTGTTTTTT | CASSSSRTSGNTGELFF | TRBJ2-2 | TRBV7-3 | - | TRBD2
TGTGCCAGCAGCTTAACACCTTTAAAGAATGAGCAGTTCTTC | CASSLTPLKNEQFF | TRBJ2-1 | TRBV7-9 | - | -
TGCGCCAGCAGCCCGAGGACTAGCGGGAGGGCCAATCCCCACGAGCAGTACTTC | CASSPRTSGRANPHEQYF | TRBJ2-7 | TRBV5-1 | - | TRBD2
TGTGCCAGCAGCCCTAGGGGGTCAAGAGGGGCATATGGCTACACCTTC | CASSPRGSRGAYGYTF | TRBJ1-2 | TRBV5-6 | once | -
TGTGCCAGCAGTTACTCGGGGAGAGGGGGACATCAGCCCCAGCATTTT | CASSYSGRGGHQPQHF | TRBJ1-5 | TRBV6-2/TRBV6-3 | - | -
TGTGCCAGCAGGGGGGTGGGGGCGGAAGCTTTCTTT | CASRGVGAEAFF | TRBJ1-1 | TRBV25-1 | - | -
TGTGCCAGCAGCGCGGGTAGACTAGCGGGAGCTTACGAGCAGTACTTC | CASSAGRLAGAYEQYF | TRBJ2-7 | TRBV9 | - | TRBD2
TGTGCCAGTAGTATAAACGGAGGGACAGGGTTCTCTGGAAACACCATATATTTT | CASSINGGTGFSGNTIYF | TRBJ1-3 | TRBV19 | few | TRBD1
TGTGCCAGCAGCGCCTCCTCCGGGACTAGCGGGAGAGGGGTCACCGGGGAGCTGTTTTTT | CASSASSGTSGRGVTGELFF | TRBJ2-2 | TRBV9 | - | TRBD2
TGTGCCACCCTTACAGTCACAGATACGCAGTATTTT | CATLTVTDTQYF | TRBJ2-3 | TRBV12-3/TRBV12-4 | - | -
TGTGCCAGCTCACCACCGGTGGACAGCCACGAGCAGTACTTC | CASSPPVDSHEQYF | TRBJ2-7 | TRBV18 | - | -
TGTGCCAGTAGTTGGCTAGGAAGCTCCTACAATGAGCAGTTCTTC | CASSWLGSSYNEQFF | TRBJ2-1 | TRBV19 | - | -
TGTGCCAGCAGTTACGTTCGCGGCCCAAACACCGGGGAGCTGTTTTTT | CASSYVRGPNTGELFF | TRBJ2-2 | TRBV6-5 | few | -
TGTGCCAGCAAAGCCCCGTCGTCAGGGAACTATGGCTACACCTTC | CASKAPSSGNYGYTF | TRBJ1-2 | TRBV5-4 | - | -
TGTGCCAGCAGTGCAGGTGGATCTTATCAGCCCCAGCATTTT | CASSAGGSYQPQHF | TRBJ1-5 | TRBV28 | - | -
TGTGCCAGCAGTTTAGCAGGCACCGGGGAGCTGTTTTTT | CASSLAGTGELFF | TRBJ2-2 | TRBV28 | - | -
TGTGCCAGCAGTTTCCAGGGGAATCAGCCCCAGCATTTT | CASSFQGNQPQHF | TRBJ1-5 | TRBV28 | - | -
TGCGCCAGCAGCCAAGGACAGGGGCTATACCTGACCCAGTACTTC | CASSQGQGLYLTQYF | TRBJ2-5 | TRBV4-3 | - | TRBD1
TGTGCCAGCAGGCCAGGGCAAGGTCAGCCCCAGCATTTT | CASRPGQGQPQHF | TRBJ1-5 | TRBV7-8 | - | -
TGTGCTAGTGCTTTGACAGGGGGCTCTGGCACTGAAGCTTTCTTT | CASALTGGSGTEAFF | TRBJ1-1 | TRBV12-5 | - | TRBD1
TGCAGCGCTCGACAGGGGGCCGGGGGCAATGAGCAGTTCTTC | CSARQGAGGNEQFF | TRBJ2-1 | TRBV29-1 | - | TRBD1
TGTGCCAGCAGCTTAGATCTTAGCAATCAGCCCCAGCATTTT | CASSLDLSNQPQHF | TRBJ1-5 | TRBV7-9 | - | -
TGTGCCAGTAGTATAAGAGGTAGTCTTGGCTACACCTTC | CASSIRGSLGYTF | TRBJ1-2 | TRBV19 | once | -
TGTGCCAGCAGTTTAGGACTAGCATGGGATACGCAGTATTTT | CASSLGLAWDTQYF | TRBJ2-3 | TRBV28 | once | TRBD2
TGTGCCAGCAGCGCGGGGACAGGGGGTCCCTACAATGAGCAGTTCTTC | CASSAGTGGPYNEQFF | TRBJ2-1 | TRBV9 | - | TRBD1
TGTGCCAGCAGGCGGGACAGGAGGGCGACTGAAGCTTTCTTT | CASRRDRRATEAFF | TRBJ1-1 | TRBV6-5 | - | TRBD1
TGTGCCACCAGTGGTGAACACAGGGATGGCTACACCTTC | CATSGEHRDGYTF | TRBJ1-2 | TRBV24-1 | - | -
TGTGCCAGCAGCGAAACAGGGGGCGAGGATCAGCCCCAGCATTTT | CASSETGGEDQPQHF | TRBJ1-5 | TRBV5-6 | many | TRBD1
TGCGCCAGCAGCCGGAAAGTAGCGGGAGTGAGCGGGGAGCTGTTTTTT | CASSRKVAGVSGELFF | TRBJ2-2 | TRBV4-3 | - | TRBD2
TGTGCCAGCAGCTCACCTAGCGGGAGTTATTCCGGGGAGCTGTTTTTT | CASSSPSGSYSGELFF | TRBJ2-2 | TRBV9 | once | TRBD2
TGTGCCAGCAGCCCGACAGGGGCCCTCAATCAGCCCCAGCATTTT | CASSPTGALNQPQHF | TRBJ1-5 | TRBV9 | - | TRBD1
TGTGCCAGCAGACCCCGACTCAGGGATCAGCCCCAGCATTTT | CASRPRLRDQPQHF | TRBJ1-5 | TRBV28 | - | -
TGTGCCATCAGTGACCAGTCTTTGGGGCCGGATACGCAGTATTTT | CAISDQSLGPDTQYF | TRBJ2-3 | TRBV10-3 | - | -
TGCGCCAGCAGCCATCCCGGGACTAGCGGATCAAATGAGCAGTTCTTC | CASSHPGTSGSNEQFF | TRBJ2-1 | TRBV4-1 | once | TRBD2
TGCGCCAGCAGTGAGTCTCGGACTAGCGGTAATGAGCAGTTCTTC | CASSESRTSGNEQFF | TRBJ2-1 | TRBV10-1 | - | TRBD2
TGTGCCAGCAGCTATGCCCTATTGCGGACTGAAGCTTTCTTT | CASSYALLRTEAFF | TRBJ1-1 | TRBV5-5 | - | -